This TCR beta chain was retrieved from a study of shared clonotypes between healthy human individuals. In the study overall: Researchers drew samples from two women and a few men aged 18 to 49. There were three CD4 naive, three CD4 memory, two CD8 naive and one CD8 memory plates per donor.

Per the germline V gene, CDR1 is SQVTM and CDR2 is ANQGSEA. The V gene end was trimmed by 6 bases and the J gene end by 5 bases; junction bases not matched to a gene: 6. The CDR3 length is 13 residues. A single count supports this clone. CD45RO-negative, CCR7-positively selected cells formed the naive CD8 fraction, excluding terminally differentiated effector memory CD45RA+ cells. Donors included only healthy HIV-negative adults lacking recent acute infections or vaccinations. For every subset, genomic DNA was evenly distributed across several immunoSEQ plates. Only in-frame clones appear in the TCRdb table, and some are missing; sequencing was by immunoSEQ multiplex PCR. Of 800,000 or so clones in the sample, just over 95% are singletons; the top ten hold about 0.25%.

Sequencing was carried out using naive CD8+ T cells sorted from blood. The source of this sequence is a man aged 30 to 39 in good health. This sequence joins TRBV29-1 and TRBJ2-2, with 7 bases lining up with TRBD1. The CDR3 is CSVDRDSTGELFF. The CDR3 DNA is TGCAGCGTCGACAGGGACAGTACCGGGGAGCTGTTTTTT.